A single sample is the source of the 4 T cell receptor beta chains below, sequenced in a study of CD8 T cells in ankylosing spondylitis. TCRdb re-analysed the 5' RACE reads in MiXCR, keeping a single row per CDR3 protein. The sample includes around 35,000 distinct CDR3 sequences, roughly 9.6% of them seen just once. Sequenced: synovial fluid, either unsorted or a sorted T cell fraction (not recorded which). These receptors originate from a male donor with ankylosing spondylitis.

This clonotype has only a few counts. The V gene is TRBV5-6, the J gene TRBJ2-3; 11 bases are shared with TRBD2. The V gene end was trimmed by 1 base and the J gene end by 8 bases; junction bases not matched to a gene: 15. The germline V gene has CDR1 SGHDT and CDR2 YYEEEE. The CDR3 has 18 residues. CDR3 DNA sequence: TGTGCCAGCAGCTTGATTAGCGGGAGGGCCGAGCGCGGGAGTACGCAGTATTTT. Residues: CASSLISGRAERGSTQYF. Variable domain in full (rest from reference TRBV5-6 and TRBJ2-3): DAGVTQSPTHLIKTRGQQVTLRCSPKSGHDTVSWYQQALGQGPQFIFQYYEEEERQRGNFPDRFSGHQFPNYSSELNVNALLLGDSALYLCASSLISGRAERGSTQYFGPGTRLTVL.

This clonotype appeared many times. The chain combines TRBV12-3 or TRBV12-4 with TRBJ2-5; 9 bases are a match to TRBD2. CDR3 length: 16 residues. V gave up 5 bases and J gave up 2 bases; unmatched junction bases: 9. CDR3 sequence: CASSPLGLASQETQYF. The CDR3 coding sequence is TGTGCCAGCAGTCCCCTCGGACTAGCGAGTCAAGAGACCCAGTACTTC.

The chain is built from TRBV28 and TRBJ2-7, with D maybe TRBD2 (6 bases). Germline V gene data show CDR1 as MDHEN and CDR2 as SYDVKM. V shed 4 bases and J shed 4 bases, with 20 bases lying between them. The CDR3 length is 16 residues. In DNA, the CDR3 is TGTGCCAGCAGTTCTCCGGGGGACCGTACCTCTTACGAGCAGTACTTC. Its protein product is CASSSPGDRTSYEQYF.

This rearrangement joins TRBV2 to TRBJ2-7; 8 bases are a match to TRBD1. V dropped 10 bases and J dropped 5; count of bases not matched to a gene: 10. This CDR3 comprises 13 residues. The germline V gene has CDR1 SNHLY and CDR2 FYNNEI. The CDR3 loop reads CATSQTGVHEQYF. The CDR3, as DNA: TGTGCCACCTCCCAGACAGGGGTCCACGAGCAGTACTTC.